This T cell receptor (beta chain) stems from a study of control samples from healthy donors and cancer patients. Method: immunoSEQ multiplex PCR; TCRdb's copy keeps in-frame clones and lacks some. The sample has around 100,000 clones, 80% to 90% seen once. V shed 0 bases and J 5 bases; nucleotides not matched to a gene: 6. Germline values: CDR1 SGHDN, CDR2 FVKESK. The CDR3 totals 16 residues. The gene calls are TRBV14 and TRBJ1-3, with TRBD1 matching over 8 bases. This receptor was taken from a man aged 25 to 45 in good health. Source material: blood. CDR3 protein: CASSQEGTGRRNTIYF. CDR3 in DNA: TGTGCCAGCAGCCAAGAGGGGACAGGCAGGAGAAACACCATATATTTT. The full variable domain, in which reference TRBV14 and TRBJ1-3 provide the parts outside the CDR3, is EAGVTQFPSHSVIEKGQTVTLRCDPISGHDNLYWYRRVMGKEIKFLLHFVKESKQDESGMPNNRFLAERTGGTYSTLKVQPAELEDSGVYFCASSQEGTGRRNTIYFGEGSWLTVV.